This T cell receptor (beta chain) was retrieved from a study of T cell responses to AZD1222 COVID-19 vaccine. CDR3 length: 15 residues. Germline loops: CDR1 SEHNR, CDR2 FQNEAQ (reference sequence). Unmatched junction bases numbered 8, after V lost 1 base and J lost 6 bases. A word on this clone: Antigen unknown.

The study, taken as a whole, reports: Donors were largely white British and mainly female; clonal diversity was possibly underestimated.

Measured with immunoSEQ multiplex PCR; TCRdb has only the in-frame clones, and not every one. This table has under 300,000 clones, 85% to 95% appearing once. The sequencing here drew on peripheral blood, taken on day 0 of AZD1222 vaccination. The TCR originated in an adult in good health. The chain employs TRBV7-9 and TRBJ2-7, with TRBD2 matching over 8 bases. DNA for the CDR3: TGTGCCAGCAGCTTAGTTGAGGGACTAGGTGGCGAGCAGTACTTC. Amino acids: CASSLVEGLGGEQYF.